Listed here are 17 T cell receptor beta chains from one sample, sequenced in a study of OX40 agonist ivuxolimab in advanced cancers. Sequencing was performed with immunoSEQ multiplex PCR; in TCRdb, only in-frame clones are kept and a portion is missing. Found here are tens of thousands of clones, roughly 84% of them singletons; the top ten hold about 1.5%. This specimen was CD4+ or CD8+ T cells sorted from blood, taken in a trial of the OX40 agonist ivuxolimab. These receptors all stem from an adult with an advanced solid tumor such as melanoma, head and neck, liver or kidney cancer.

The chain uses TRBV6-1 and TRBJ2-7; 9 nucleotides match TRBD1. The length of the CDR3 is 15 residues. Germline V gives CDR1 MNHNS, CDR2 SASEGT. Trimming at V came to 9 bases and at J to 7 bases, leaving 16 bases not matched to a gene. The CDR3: CARTRPRTGVLEQYF. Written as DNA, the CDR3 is TGTGCCAGAACAAGGCCTCGGACAGGGGTCCTTGAGCAGTACTTC.

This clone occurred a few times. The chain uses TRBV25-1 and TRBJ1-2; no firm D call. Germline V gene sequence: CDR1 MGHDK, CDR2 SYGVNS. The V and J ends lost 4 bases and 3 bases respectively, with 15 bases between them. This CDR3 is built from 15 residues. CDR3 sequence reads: CASSANSRYYYGYTF. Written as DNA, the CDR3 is TGTGCCAGCAGTGCGAACAGCCGATATTACTATGGCTACACCTTC.

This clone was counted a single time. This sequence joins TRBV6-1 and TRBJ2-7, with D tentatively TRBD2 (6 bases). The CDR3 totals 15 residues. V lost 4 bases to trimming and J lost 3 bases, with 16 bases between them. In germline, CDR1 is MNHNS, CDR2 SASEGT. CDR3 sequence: CASSASGGVFYEQYF. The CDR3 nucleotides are TGTGCCAGCAGTGCGTCCGGGGGAGTTTTCTACGAGCAGTACTTC.

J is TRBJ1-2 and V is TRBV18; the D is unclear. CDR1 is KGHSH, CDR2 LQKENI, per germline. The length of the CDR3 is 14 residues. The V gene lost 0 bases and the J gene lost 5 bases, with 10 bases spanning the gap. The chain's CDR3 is CASSPPSLGYGYTF. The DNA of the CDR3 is TGTGCCAGCTCACCACCAAGTTTGGGTTATGGCTACACCTTC.

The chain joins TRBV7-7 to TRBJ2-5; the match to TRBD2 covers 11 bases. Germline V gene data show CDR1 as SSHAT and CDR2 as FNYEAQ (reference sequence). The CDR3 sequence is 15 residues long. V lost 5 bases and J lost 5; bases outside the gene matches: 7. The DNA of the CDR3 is TGTGCCAGCAGCGGCCGACTAGCGGGGTTGGAGACCCAGTACTTC. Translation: CASSGRLAGLETQYF.

The CDR3 reads CASSYSQGRETQYF. Written as DNA, the CDR3 is TGTGCCAGCAGTTACTCCCAGGGCAGGGAGACCCAGTACTTC. The chain recombines TRBV6-6 with TRBJ2-5; the D gene is possibly TRBD1 (5 bases). CDR3 length equals 14 residues. The germline CDR1 and CDR2 sequences are MNHNY and SVGAGI (reference sequence). V lost 0 bases, J lost 5 bases, and 10 bases lay in between.

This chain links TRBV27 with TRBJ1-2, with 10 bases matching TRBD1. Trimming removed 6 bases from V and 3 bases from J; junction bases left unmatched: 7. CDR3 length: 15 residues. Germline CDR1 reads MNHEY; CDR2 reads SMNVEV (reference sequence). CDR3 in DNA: TGTGCCAGCAGCAGGGACAGGGGTTGGCACTATGGCTACACCTTC. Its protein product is CASSRDRGWHYGYTF.

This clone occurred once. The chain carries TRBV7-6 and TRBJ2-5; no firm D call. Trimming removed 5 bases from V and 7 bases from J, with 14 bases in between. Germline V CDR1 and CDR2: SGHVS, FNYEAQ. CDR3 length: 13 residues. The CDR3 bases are TGTGCCAGCAGCCAACCCGGGCAAATGACCCAGTACTTC. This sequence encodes CASSQPGQMTQYF.

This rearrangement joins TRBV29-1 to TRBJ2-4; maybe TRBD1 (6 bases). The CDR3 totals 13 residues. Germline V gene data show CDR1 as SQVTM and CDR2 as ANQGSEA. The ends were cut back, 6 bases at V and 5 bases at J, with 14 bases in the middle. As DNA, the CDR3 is TGCAGCGTGGCTAGGGGGACCCAAAACATTCAGTACTTC. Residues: CSVARGTQNIQYF. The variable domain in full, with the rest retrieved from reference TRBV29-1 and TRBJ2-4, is SAVISQKPSRDICQRGTSLTIQCQVDSQVTMMFWYRQQPGQSLTLIATANQGSEATYESGFVIDKFPISRPNLTFSTLTVSNMSPEDSSIYLCSVARGTQNIQYFGAGTRLSVL.

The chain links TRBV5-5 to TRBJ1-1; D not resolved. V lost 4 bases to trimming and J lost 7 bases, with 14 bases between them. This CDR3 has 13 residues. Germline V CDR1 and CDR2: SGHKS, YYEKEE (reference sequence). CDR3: CASSPTQPHEAFF. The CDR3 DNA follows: TGTGCCAGCAGCCCGACTCAACCTCATGAAGCTTTCTTT. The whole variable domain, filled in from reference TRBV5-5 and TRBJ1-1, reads DAGVTQSPTHLIKTRGQQVTLRCSPISGHKSVSWYQQVLGQGPQFIFQYYEKEERGRGNFPDRFSARQFPNYSSELNVNALLLGDSALYLCASSPTQPHEAFFGQGTRLTVV.

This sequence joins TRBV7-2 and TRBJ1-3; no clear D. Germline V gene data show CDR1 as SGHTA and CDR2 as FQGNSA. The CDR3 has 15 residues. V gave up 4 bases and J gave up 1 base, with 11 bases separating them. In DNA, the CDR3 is TGTGCCAGCAGCTCACCGTCTCTTTCTGGAAACACCATATATTTT. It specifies CASSSPSLSGNTIYF.

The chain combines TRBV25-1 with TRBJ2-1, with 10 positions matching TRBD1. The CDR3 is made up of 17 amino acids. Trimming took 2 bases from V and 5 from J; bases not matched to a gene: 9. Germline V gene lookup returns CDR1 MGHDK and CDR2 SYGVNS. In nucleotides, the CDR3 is TGTGCCAGCAGTGAACCGGGACAGGGGTACAGGAACAATGAGCAGTTCTTC. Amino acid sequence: CASSEPGQGYRNNEQFF.

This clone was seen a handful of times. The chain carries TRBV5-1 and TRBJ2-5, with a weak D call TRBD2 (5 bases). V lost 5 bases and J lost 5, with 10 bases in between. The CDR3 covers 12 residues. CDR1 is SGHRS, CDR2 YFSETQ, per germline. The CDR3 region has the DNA TGCGCCAGCAGACTAGGCGGTGAGACCCAGTACTTC. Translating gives CASRLGGETQYF.

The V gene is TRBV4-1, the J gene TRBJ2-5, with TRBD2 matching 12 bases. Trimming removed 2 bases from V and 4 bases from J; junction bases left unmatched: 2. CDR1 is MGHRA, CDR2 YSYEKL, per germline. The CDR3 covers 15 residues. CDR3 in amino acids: CASSQTSGGPETQYF. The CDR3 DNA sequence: TGCGCCAGCAGCCAAACTAGCGGGGGGCCAGAGACCCAGTACTTC.

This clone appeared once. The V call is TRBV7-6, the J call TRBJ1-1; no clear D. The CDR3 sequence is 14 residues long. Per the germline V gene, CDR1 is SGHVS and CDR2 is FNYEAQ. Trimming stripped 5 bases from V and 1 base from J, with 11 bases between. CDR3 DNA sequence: TGTGCCAGCAGCCTGCTTGGGCAGAACACTGAAGCTTTCTTT. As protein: CASSLLGQNTEAFF.

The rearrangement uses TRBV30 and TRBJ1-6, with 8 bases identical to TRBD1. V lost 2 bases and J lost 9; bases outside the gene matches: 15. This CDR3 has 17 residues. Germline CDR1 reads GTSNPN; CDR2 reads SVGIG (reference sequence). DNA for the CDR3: TGTGCCTGGAGTAATCTTGGAACTCAGGGGGCTGGTTCACCCCTCCACTTT. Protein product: CAWSNLGTQGAGSPLHF.

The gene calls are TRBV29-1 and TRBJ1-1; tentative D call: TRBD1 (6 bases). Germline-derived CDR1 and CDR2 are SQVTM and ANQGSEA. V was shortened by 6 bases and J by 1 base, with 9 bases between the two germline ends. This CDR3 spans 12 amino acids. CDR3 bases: TGCAGCGTAGGACAGACGAACACTGAAGCTTTCTTT. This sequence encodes CSVGQTNTEAFF.